This T cell receptor beta chain was sequenced for a study of primary melanoma T cells and metastatic recurrence. Looking at the study overall: These T2 to T4 primary melanomas had thickness greater than 1 mm. Overall study results and limits: Independent of thickness, ulceration, mitotic rate and age, T-cell fraction reportedly predicted outcome.

The CDR3 runs to 19 residues. Germline V lookup: CDR1 LNHDA, CDR2 SQIVND (reference sequence). Comment on this clone: Its matching antigen is unknown. One junction end disagrees with the germline gene, perhaps due to a read error.

Primary melanoma in these patients was surgically resected but could recur metastatically. Measured with immunoSEQ multiplex PCR; TCRdb has only the in-frame clones, and not every one. The sample has some 650 clones; around three quarters are singletons. The receptor was derived from a human donor with melanoma. Sequenced: melanoma tumor tissue. The chain couples TRBV19 to TRBJ2-1; 13 nucleotides line up with TRBD2. The CDR3 DNA reads TGTGCCAGTAGTGGACGACTAGCGGGGGGCCCCAGCTCCTACAATAAGCAGTTCTTC. It yields the protein CASSGRLAGGPSSYNKQFF.